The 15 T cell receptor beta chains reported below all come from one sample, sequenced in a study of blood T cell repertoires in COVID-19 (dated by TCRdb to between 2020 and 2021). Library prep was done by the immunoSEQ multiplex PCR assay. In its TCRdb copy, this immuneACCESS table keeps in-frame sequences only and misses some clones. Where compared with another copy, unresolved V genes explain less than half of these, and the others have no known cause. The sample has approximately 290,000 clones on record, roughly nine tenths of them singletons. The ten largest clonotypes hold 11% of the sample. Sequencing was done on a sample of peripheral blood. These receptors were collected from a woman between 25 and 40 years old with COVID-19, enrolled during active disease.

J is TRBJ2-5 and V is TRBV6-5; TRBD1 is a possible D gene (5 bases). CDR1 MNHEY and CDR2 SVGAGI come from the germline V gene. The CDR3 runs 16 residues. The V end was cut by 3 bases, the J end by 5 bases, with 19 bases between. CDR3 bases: TGTGCCAGCAGTTATAATTCGGTTAGGGGATCGGAGACCCAGTACTTC. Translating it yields CASSYNSVRGSETQYF.

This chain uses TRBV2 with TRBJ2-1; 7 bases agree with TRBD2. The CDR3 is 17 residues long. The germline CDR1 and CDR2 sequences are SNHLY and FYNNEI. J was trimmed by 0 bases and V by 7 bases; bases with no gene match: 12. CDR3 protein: CASTGLGMNSSYNEQFF. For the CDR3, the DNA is TGTGCCAGCACCGGACTAGGGATGAACTCCTCCTACAATGAGCAGTTCTTC. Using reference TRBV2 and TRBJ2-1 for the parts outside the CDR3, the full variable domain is EPEVTQTPSHQVTQMGQEVILRCVPISNHLYFYWYRQILGQKVEFLVSFYNNEISEKSEIFDDQFSVERPDGSNFTLKIRSTKLEDSAMYFCASTGLGMNSSYNEQFFGPGTRLTVL.

The CDR3 DNA follows: TGTGCCACCAGCACGGCAGGGGGCTCGTACGAGCAGTACTTC. This encodes CATSTAGGSYEQYF. The chain recombines TRBV15 with TRBJ2-7, with 8 positions matching TRBD1. V dropped 4 bases and J dropped 4; count of bases not matched to a gene: 6. Germline V CDR1 and CDR2: LNHNV, YYDKDF (reference sequence). The CDR3 covers 14 residues.

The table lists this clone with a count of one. The CDR3 here is CSGLGQGVNEQYF. For the CDR3, the DNA is TGCAGCGGACTTGGGCAGGGGGTCAACGAGCAGTACTTC. J is TRBJ2-7 and V is TRBV29-1, with 7 bases aligning to TRBD1. The length of the CDR3 is 13 residues. V gave up 7 bases and J gave up 5 bases; unmatched junction bases: 11. Germline lookup yields CDR1 SQVTM and CDR2 ANQGSEA.

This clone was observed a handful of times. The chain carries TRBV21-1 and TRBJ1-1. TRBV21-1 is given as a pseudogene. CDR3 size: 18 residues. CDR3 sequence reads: CASSKRLLQRGANTEAFF. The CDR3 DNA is TGTGCCAGCAGCAAAAGGTTGCTTCAACGGGGGGCCAACACTGAAGCTTTCTTT.

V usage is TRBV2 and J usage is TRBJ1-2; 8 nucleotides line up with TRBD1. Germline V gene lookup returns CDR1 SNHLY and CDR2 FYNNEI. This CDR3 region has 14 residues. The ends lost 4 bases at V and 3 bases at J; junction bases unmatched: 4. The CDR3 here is CASSASGGDYGYTF. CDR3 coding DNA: TGTGCCAGCAGTGCATCAGGGGGCGACTATGGCTACACCTTC.

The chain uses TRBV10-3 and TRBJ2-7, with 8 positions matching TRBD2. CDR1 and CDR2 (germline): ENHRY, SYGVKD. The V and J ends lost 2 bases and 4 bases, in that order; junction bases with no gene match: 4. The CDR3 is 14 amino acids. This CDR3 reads CAISEAGGDYEQYF. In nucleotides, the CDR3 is TGTGCCATCAGTGAGGCGGGGGGCGATTACGAGCAGTACTTC.

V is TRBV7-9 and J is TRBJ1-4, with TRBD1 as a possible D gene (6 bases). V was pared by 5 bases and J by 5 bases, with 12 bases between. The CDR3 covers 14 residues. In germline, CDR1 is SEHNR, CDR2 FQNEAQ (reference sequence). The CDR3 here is CASSVGQPNEKLFF. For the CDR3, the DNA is TGTGCCAGCAGCGTCGGACAGCCCAATGAAAAACTGTTTTTT.

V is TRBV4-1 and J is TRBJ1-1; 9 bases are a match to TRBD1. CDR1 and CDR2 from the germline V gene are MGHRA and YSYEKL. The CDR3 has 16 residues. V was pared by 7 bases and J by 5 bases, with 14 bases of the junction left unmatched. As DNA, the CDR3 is TGCGCCAGCACCTCAACCGGGACAGGGAGATTAACTGAAGCTTTCTTT. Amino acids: CASTSTGTGRLTEAFF.

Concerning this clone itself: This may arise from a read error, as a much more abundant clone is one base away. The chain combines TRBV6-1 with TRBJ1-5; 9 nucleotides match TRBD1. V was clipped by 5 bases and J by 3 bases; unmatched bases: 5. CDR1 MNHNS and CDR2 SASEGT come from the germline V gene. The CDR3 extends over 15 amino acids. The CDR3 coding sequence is TGTGCCAGCAGTTCCGGGACAGGGAACAATCAGCCCCAGCATTTT. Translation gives CASSSGTGNNQPQHF.

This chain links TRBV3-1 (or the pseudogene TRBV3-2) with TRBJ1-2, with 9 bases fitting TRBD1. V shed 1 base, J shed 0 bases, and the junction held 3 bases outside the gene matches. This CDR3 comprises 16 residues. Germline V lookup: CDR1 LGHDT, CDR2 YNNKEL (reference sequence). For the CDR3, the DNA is TGTGCCAGCAGCCAAGTGTGGACAGGGGCTAACTATGGCTACACCTTC. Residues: CASSQVWTGANYGYTF.

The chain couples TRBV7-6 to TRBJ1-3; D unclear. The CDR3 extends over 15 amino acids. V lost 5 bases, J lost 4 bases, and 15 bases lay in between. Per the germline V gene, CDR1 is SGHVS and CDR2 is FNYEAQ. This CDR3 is CASSHRTPGGNTIYF. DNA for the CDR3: TGTGCCAGCAGCCACCGGACCCCGGGGGGAAACACCATATATTTT.

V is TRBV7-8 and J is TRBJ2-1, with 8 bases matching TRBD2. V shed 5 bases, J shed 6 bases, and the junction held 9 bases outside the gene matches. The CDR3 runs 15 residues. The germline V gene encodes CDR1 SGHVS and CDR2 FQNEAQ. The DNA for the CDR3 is TGTGCCAGCAGCCTAAGTTGGCGGGGGGCCAATGAGCAGTTCTTC. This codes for CASSLSWRGANEQFF.

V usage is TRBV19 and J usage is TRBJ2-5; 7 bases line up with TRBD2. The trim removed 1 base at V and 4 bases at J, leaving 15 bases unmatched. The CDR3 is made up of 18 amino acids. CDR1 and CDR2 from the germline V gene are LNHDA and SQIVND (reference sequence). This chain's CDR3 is CASSIAPGASGSAETQYF. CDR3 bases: TGTGCCAGTAGTATAGCCCCCGGGGCTAGCGGTAGCGCAGAGACCCAGTACTTC.

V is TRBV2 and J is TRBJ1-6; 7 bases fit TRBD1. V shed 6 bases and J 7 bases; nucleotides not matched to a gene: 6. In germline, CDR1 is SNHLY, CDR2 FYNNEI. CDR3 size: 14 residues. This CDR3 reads CASRDRSRNSPLHF. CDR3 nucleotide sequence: TGTGCCAGCAGGGACAGGTCGCGAAATTCACCCCTCCACTTT.